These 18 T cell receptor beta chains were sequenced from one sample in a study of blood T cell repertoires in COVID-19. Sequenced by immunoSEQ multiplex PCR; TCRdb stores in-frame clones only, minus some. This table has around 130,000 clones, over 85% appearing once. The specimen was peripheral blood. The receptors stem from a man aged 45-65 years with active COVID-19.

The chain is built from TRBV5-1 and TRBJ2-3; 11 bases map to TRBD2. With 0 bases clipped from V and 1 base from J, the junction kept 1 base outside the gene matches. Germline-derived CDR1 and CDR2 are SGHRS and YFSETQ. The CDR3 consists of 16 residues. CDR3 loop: CASSLALAGGTDTQYF. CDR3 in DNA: TGCGCCAGCAGCTTGGCACTAGCGGGGGGCACAGATACGCAGTATTTT.

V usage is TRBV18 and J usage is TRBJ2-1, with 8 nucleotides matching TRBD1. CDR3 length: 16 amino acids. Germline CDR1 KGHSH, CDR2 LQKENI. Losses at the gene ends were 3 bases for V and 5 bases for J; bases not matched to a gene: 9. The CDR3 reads CASSPQRTGFNNEQFF. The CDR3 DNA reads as TGTGCCAGCTCACCGCAGAGGACAGGGTTCAACAATGAGCAGTTCTTC. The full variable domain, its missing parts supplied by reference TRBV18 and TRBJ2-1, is NAGVMQNPRHLVRRRGQEARLRCSPMKGHSHVYWYRQLPEEGLKFMVYLQKENIIDESGMPKERFSAEFPKEGPSILRIQQVVRGDSAAYFCASSPQRTGFNNEQFFGPGTRLTVL.

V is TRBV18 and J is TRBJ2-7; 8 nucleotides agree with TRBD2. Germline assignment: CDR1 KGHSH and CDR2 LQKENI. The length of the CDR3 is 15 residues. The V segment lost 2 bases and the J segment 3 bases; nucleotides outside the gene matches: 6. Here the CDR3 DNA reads TGTGCCAGCTCACCAAGGAGCGGGGGCCGCTACGAGCAGTACTTC. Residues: CASSPRSGGRYEQYF.

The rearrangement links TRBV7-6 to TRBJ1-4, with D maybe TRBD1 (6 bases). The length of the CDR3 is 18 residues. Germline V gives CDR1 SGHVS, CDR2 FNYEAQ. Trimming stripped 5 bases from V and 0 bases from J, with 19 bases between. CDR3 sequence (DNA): TGTGCCAGCAGCGGAGGCGTTGGGGGCCTTGCAACTAATGAAAAACTGTTTTTT. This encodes CASSGGVGGLATNEKLFF. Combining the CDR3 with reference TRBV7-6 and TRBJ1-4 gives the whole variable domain GAGVSQSPRYKVTKRGQDVALRCDPISGHVSLYWYRQALGQGPEFLTYFNYEAQQDKSGLPNDRFSAERPEGSISTLTIQRTEQRDSAMYRCASSGGVGGLATNEKLFFGSGTQLSVL.

The CDR3 sequence is CASSYRTSGSYNEQFF. CDR3 DNA: TGTGCCAGCAGTTACCGGACTAGCGGCTCCTACAATGAGCAGTTCTTC. This chain uses TRBV27 with TRBJ2-1; 10 bases match TRBD2. The CDR3 is made up of 16 amino acids. The ends lost 4 bases at V and 0 bases at J; junction bases unmatched: 3. Germline V gene sequence: CDR1 MNHEY, CDR2 SMNVEV (reference sequence).

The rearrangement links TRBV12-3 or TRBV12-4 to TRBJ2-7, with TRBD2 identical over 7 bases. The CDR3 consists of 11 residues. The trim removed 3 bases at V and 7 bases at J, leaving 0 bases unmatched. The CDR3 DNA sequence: TGTGCCAGCAGTTTGGGGGGGGAGCAGTACGTC. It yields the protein CASSLGGEQYV.

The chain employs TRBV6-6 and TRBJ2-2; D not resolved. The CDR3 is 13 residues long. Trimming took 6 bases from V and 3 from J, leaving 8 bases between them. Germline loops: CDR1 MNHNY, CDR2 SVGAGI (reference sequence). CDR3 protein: CASRYRDTGELFF. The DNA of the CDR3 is TGTGCCAGCAGGTACCGGGACACCGGGGAGCTGTTTTTT.

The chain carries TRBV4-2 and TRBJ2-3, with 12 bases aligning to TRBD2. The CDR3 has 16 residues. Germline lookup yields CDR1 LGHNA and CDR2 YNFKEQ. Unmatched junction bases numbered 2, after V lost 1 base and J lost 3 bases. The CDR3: CASSQGLAGGTDTQYF. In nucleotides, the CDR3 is TGTGCCAGCAGCCAAGGGCTAGCGGGGGGGACAGATACGCAGTATTTT.

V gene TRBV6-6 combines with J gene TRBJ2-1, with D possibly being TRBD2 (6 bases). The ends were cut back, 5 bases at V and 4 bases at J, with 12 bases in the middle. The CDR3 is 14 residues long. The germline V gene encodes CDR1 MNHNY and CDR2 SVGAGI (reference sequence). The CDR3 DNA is TGTGCCAGCAGTCCGGGGACTGAATACAATGAGCAGTTCTTC. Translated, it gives CASSPGTEYNEQFF.

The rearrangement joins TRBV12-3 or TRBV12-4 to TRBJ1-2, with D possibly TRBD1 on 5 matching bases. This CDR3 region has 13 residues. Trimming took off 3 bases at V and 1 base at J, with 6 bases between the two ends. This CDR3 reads CASSFQGNYGYTF. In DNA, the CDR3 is TGTGCCAGCAGTTTTCAGGGTAACTATGGCTACACCTTC.

The CDR3 region has the DNA TGTGCCAGCAGCATCAATTACTCGGGGTCATACGAGCAGTACTTC. This sequence encodes CASSINYSGSYEQYF. The chain is built from TRBV7-2 and TRBJ2-7, with a weak D call TRBD2 (5 bases). The ends were cut back, 5 bases at V and 4 bases at J, with 18 bases in the middle. This CDR3 region has 15 residues. Germline values: CDR1 SGHTA, CDR2 FQGNSA.

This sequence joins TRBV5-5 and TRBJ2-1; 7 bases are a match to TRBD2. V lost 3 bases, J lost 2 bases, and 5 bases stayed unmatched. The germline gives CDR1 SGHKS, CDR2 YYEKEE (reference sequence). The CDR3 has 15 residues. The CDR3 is CASSSASGTYNEQFF. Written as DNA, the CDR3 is TGTGCCAGCAGCTCTGCTAGCGGAACCTACAATGAGCAGTTCTTC.

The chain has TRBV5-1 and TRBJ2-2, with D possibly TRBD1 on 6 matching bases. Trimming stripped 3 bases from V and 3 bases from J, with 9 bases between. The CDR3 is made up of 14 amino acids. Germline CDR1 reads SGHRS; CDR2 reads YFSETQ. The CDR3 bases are TGCGCCAGCAGCTCGGACAGTTACACCGGGGAGCTGTTTTTT. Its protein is CASSSDSYTGELFF.

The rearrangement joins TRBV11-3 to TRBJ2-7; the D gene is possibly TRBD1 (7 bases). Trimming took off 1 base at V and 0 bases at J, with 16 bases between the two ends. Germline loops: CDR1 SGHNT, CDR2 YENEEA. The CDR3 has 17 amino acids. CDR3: CASSLGGDRPSSYEQYF. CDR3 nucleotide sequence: TGTGCCAGCAGCTTAGGGGGGGACAGACCGAGCTCCTACGAGCAGTACTTC.

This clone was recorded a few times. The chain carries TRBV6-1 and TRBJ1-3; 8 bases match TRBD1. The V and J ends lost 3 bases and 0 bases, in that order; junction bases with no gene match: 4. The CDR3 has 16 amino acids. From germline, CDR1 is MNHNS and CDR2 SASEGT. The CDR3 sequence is CASSDPGQVSGNTIYF. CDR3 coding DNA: TGTGCCAGCAGTGATCCGGGACAGGTCTCTGGAAACACCATATATTTT.

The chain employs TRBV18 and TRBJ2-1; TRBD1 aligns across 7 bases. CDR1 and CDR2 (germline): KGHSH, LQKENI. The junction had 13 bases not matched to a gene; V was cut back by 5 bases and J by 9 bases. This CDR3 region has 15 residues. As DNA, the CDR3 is TGTGCCAGCTCATTCCTCGTAGAGGGGGCTGGTGAGCAGTTCTTC. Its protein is CASSFLVEGAGEQFF.

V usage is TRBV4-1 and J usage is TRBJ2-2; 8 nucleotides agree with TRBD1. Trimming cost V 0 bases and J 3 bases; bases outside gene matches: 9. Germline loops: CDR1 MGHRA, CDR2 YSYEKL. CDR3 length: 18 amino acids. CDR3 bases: TGCGCCAGCAGCCAAGACATACCAGGGGGCACCGACACCGGGGAGCTGTTTTTT. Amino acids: CASSQDIPGGTDTGELFF.

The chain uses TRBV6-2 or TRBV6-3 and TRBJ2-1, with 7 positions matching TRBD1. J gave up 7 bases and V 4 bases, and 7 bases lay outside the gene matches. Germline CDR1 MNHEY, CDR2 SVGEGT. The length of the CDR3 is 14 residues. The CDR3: CASSLAGGLNEQFF. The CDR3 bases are TGTGCCAGCAGTTTGGCAGGGGGTTTAAATGAGCAGTTCTTC.